This entry lists 29 T cell receptor beta chains sequenced from one sample in a study of beta chain features in type 1 diabetes. Notes on the study in general: Across all four CD4+ subsets, people with type 1 diabetes showed modestly shorter TCRB CDR3s.

The entirety of the isolated RNA underwent reverse transcription, so expressed TCRB transcripts were sequenced. Libraries were prepared by immunoSEQ multiplex PCR; TCRdb keeps only in-frame clonotypes and omits some of them. Of about 240,000 clones listed, approximately 15% are singletons. These receptors are not linked to any known antigen. Sequencing was carried out using naive CD4+ T cells from blood. The receptors shown here come from a man aged 30 to 45 with type 1 diabetes.

The V gene is TRBV18, the J gene TRBJ2-3; no clear D. With 0 bases removed from V and 3 bases from J, the gap between germline ends came to 10 bases. The CDR3 sequence is 15 residues long. The germline V gene has CDR1 KGHSH and CDR2 LQKENI. CDR3: CASSPPGQRTDTQYF. The CDR3 DNA sequence: TGTGCCAGCTCACCACCAGGTCAGCGAACAGATACGCAGTATTTT.

A few counts support this clone. The rearrangement joins TRBV6-6 to TRBJ1-5; D remains unclear. V dropped 7 bases and J dropped 2 bases, with 18 bases sitting between them. Germline CDR1 MNHNY, CDR2 SVGAGI (reference sequence). The CDR3 loop spans 16 amino acids. The chain's CDR3 is CASTGSRVAGNQPQHF. Here the CDR3 DNA reads TGTGCCAGCACCGGATCCCGGGTGGCGGGCAATCAGCCCCAGCATTTT.

This clone was counted between two and nine times. The rearrangement joins TRBV7-9 to TRBJ1-4, with D possibly TRBD1 on 5 matching bases. Trimming shortened V by 0 bases and J by 5 bases, and 7 bases separated the two germline ends. There are 14 residues in the CDR3. The germline gives CDR1 SEHNR, CDR2 FQNEAQ (reference sequence). Written as DNA, the CDR3 is TGTGCCAGCAGCTTAGCCGACAGCAATGAAAAACTGTTTTTT. Translating gives CASSLADSNEKLFF.

The chain recombines TRBV7-9 with TRBJ2-7; 9 bases align to TRBD2. Germline CDR1 is SEHNR and CDR2 is FQNEAQ (reference sequence). The CDR3 runs to 18 residues. V dropped 5 bases and J dropped 4; count of bases not matched to a gene: 18. The CDR3 spells CASSLESPSGTYPYEQYF. The CDR3 DNA is TGTGCCAGCAGCCTAGAATCCCCTAGCGGGACCTACCCTTACGAGCAGTACTTC.

The chain is built from TRBV7-2 and TRBJ1-1; 7 bases fit TRBD1. Looked up from germline, CDR1 is SGHTA and CDR2 is FQGNSA. V lost 2 bases, J lost 10 bases, and 7 bases stayed unmatched. There are 13 residues in the CDR3. The chain's CDR3 is CASSLLQGDGAFF. The DNA for the CDR3 is TGTGCCAGCAGCTTACTGCAGGGGGATGGAGCTTTCTTT.

The chain joins TRBV5-1 to TRBJ2-3; D might be TRBD1 (6 bases). CDR1 is SGHRS and CDR2 is YFSETQ in the germline V gene. The CDR3 consists of 15 residues. V shed 2 bases and J shed 2 bases, with 12 bases lying between them. CDR3 sequence: CASSLSGTLTDTQYF. CDR3 nucleotide sequence: TGCGCCAGCAGCTTATCCGGGACACTCACAGATACGCAGTATTTT.

With respect to this clone: The same CDR3 is also encoded by other DNA sequences in this sample. Here the CDR3 reads CASSRTSGSSYEQYF. CDR3 in DNA: TGTGCCAGTAGTCGGACTAGCGGCTCCTCCTACGAGCAGTACTTC. This sequence joins TRBV19 and TRBJ2-7, with TRBD2 identical over 10 bases. Germline V gives CDR1 LNHDA, CDR2 SQIVND (reference sequence). This CDR3 contains 15 residues. Trimming took 5 bases from V and 0 from J; bases not matched to a gene: 4. Full variable domain (missing parts from reference TRBV19 and TRBJ2-7): DGGITQSPKYLFRKEGQNVTLSCEQNLNHDAMYWYRQDPGQGLRLIYYSQIVNDFQKGDIAEGYSVSREKKESFPLTVTSAQKNPTAFYLCASSRTSGSSYEQYFGPGTRLTVT.

This clone was observed a handful of times. V is TRBV4-2 and J is TRBJ2-5; D may be TRBD2 (6 bases). Trimming cost V 4 bases and J 5 bases, with 8 bases left between them. CDR1 and CDR2 from the germline V gene are LGHNA and YNFKEQ. The CDR3 consists of 12 residues. CDR3 sequence reads: CASSRGEETQYF. In DNA, the CDR3 is TGTGCCAGCAGCCGGGGGGAGGAGACCCAGTACTTC.

The chain combines TRBV5-1 with TRBJ2-7; 8 bases fit TRBD1. The trim removed 2 bases at V and 4 bases at J, leaving 14 bases unmatched. CDR1 SGHRS and CDR2 YFSETQ come from the germline V gene. The CDR3 loop spans 17 amino acids. This chain's CDR3 is CASSFSYPGQESYEQYF. DNA for the CDR3: TGCGCCAGCAGCTTCTCTTATCCGGGACAGGAATCGTACGAGCAGTACTTC.

CDR3 protein: CASSAGTSGNNEQFF. Written as DNA, the CDR3 is TGTGCCAGCAGCGCCGGGACTAGCGGGAACAATGAGCAGTTCTTC. This chain links TRBV11-2 with TRBJ2-1, with 13 bases identical to TRBD2. The V segment lost 5 bases and the J segment 5 bases; nucleotides outside the gene matches: 3. The V gene's germline CDR1 is SGHAT and CDR2 FQNNGV. This CDR3 contains 15 residues.

This clone appeared a few times. The V and J genes are TRBV18 and TRBJ2-7, with TRBD1 identical over 8 bases. V was clipped by 6 bases and J by 6 bases; unmatched bases: 7. Germline-derived CDR1 and CDR2 are KGHSH and LQKENI. The CDR3 is 13 amino acids. CDR3 DNA sequence: TGTGCCAGCTCCCTCGACAGGGGAGGCGAGCAGTACTTC. This translates into CASSLDRGGEQYF.

The rearrangement joins TRBV7-2 to TRBJ2-7; 11 bases agree with TRBD1. The V gene's germline CDR1 is SGHTA and CDR2 FQGNSA. There are 14 residues in the CDR3. With 5 bases clipped from V and 4 bases from J, the junction kept 4 bases outside the gene matches. CDR3 in amino acids: CASSRDRGAYEQYF. The CDR3 bases are TGTGCCAGCAGCAGGGACAGGGGGGCTTACGAGCAGTACTTC.

This clone was found a few times. This rearrangement joins TRBV27 to TRBJ2-7; a possible D gene is TRBD2 (6 bases). The V end lost 7 bases, the J end lost 5 bases, and 18 bases lay between the germline ends. Germline values: CDR1 MNHEY, CDR2 SMNVEV (reference sequence). This CDR3 spans 14 amino acids. The CDR3 loop reads CASTRAGRAHEQYF. CDR3 bases: TGTGCCAGCACCCGGGCGGGAAGGGCCCACGAGCAGTACTTC.

V and J are TRBV15 and TRBJ2-3; 11 bases align to TRBD1. J lost 5 bases, V lost 2 bases, and 6 bases had no gene match. The germline gives CDR1 LNHNV, CDR2 YYDKDF (reference sequence). The CDR3 extends over 16 amino acids. The CDR3 DNA reads TGTGCCACCAGCAGACGTTTCGGGACAGGGGGAGATACGCAGTATTTT. Residues: CATSRRFGTGGDTQYF.

The genes are TRBV6-5 and TRBJ1-1; TRBD1 is a possible D gene (6 bases). CDR1 and CDR2 from the germline V gene are MNHEY and SVGAGI. The germline V and J ends were trimmed by 10 bases and 4 bases, with 13 bases remaining between them. This CDR3 comprises 12 residues. In nucleotides, the CDR3 is TGTGCCACCTATAGGGGGAGCACTGAAGCTTTCTTT. As protein: CATYRGSTEAFF.

This clone was seen only a few times. This chain uses TRBV9 with TRBJ1-1; D is perhaps TRBD1 (5 bases). The V end lost 3 bases, the J end lost 0 bases, and 6 bases lay between the germline ends. The CDR3 is made up of 13 amino acids. From germline, CDR1 is SGDLS and CDR2 YYNGEE. In DNA form, the CDR3 reads TGTGCCAGCAGCGGACAGCTGAACACTGAAGCTTTCTTT. This translates into CASSGQLNTEAFF.

This clone came up a few times. The genes are TRBV30 and TRBJ2-3; tentative D call: TRBD2 (5 bases). Germline V lookup: CDR1 GTSNPN, CDR2 SVGIG (reference sequence). The germline V and J ends were trimmed by 1 base and 3 bases, with 11 bases remaining between them. The CDR3 totals 14 residues. The CDR3 reads CAWSERDGTDTQYF. For the CDR3, the DNA is TGTGCCTGGAGTGAGAGGGATGGGACAGATACGCAGTATTTT.

Comment on this clone: Other DNA variants within this sample encode the same CDR3. CDR3 in DNA: TGTGCCTGGGACAGATCCTACGAGCAGTACTTC. This encodes CAWDRSYEQYF. The chain has TRBV30 and TRBJ2-7; perhaps TRBD1 as D (5 bases). With 5 bases removed from V and 1 base from J, the gap between germline ends came to 6 bases. The germline V gene encodes CDR1 GTSNPN and CDR2 SVGIG (reference sequence). The CDR3 sequence is 11 residues long.

Only a few counts were recorded for this clone. The CDR3 DNA sequence: TGTGCCAGCAGCCGCGAAACTAACTATGGCTACACCTTC. Translation gives CASSRETNYGYTF. The chain uses TRBV7-9 and TRBJ1-2; the D is unclear. Looked up from germline, CDR1 is SEHNR and CDR2 is FQNEAQ (reference sequence). This CDR3 is 13 amino acids long. Trimming removed 5 bases at V and 0 bases at J, with 7 bases between.

The chain combines TRBV5-1 with TRBJ2-1; 8 bases match TRBD2. Germline V CDR1 and CDR2: SGHRS, YFSETQ. The CDR3 extends over 15 amino acids. V dropped 4 bases and J dropped 3; count of bases not matched to a gene: 6. The CDR3 DNA reads TGCGCCAGCAGCAGCATAGCGGGAAACTACAATGAGCAGTTCTTC. It translates to CASSSIAGNYNEQFF. The variable domain in full, completed from reference TRBV5-1 and TRBJ2-1, reads KAGVTQTPRYLIKTRGQQVTLSCSPISGHRSVSWYQQTPGQGLQFLFEYFSETQRNKGNFPGRFSGRQFSNSRSEMNVSTLELGDSALYLCASSSIAGNYNEQFFGPGTRLTVL.

V gene TRBV15 combines with J gene TRBJ2-2, with TRBD1 matching over 8 bases. V lost 3 bases, J lost 2 bases, and 5 bases stayed unmatched. Germline CDR1 LNHNV, CDR2 YYDKDF (reference sequence). CDR3 length: 16 residues. CDR3 coding DNA: TGTGCCACCAGCAGGGCGACAGGGGTCAACACCGGGGAGCTGTTTTTT. It yields the protein CATSRATGVNTGELFF. The whole variable domain, remainder taken from reference TRBV15 and TRBJ2-2, is DAMVIQNPRYQVTQFGKPVTLSCSQTLNHNVMYWYQQKSSQAPKLLFHYYDKDFNNEADTPDNFQSRRPNTSFCFLDIRSPGLGDTAMYLCATSRATGVNTGELFFGEGSRLTVL.

This clone has more than one count but fewer than ten. The rearrangement joins TRBV28 to TRBJ2-5, with TRBD2 as a possible D gene (6 bases). Germline assignment: CDR1 MDHEN and CDR2 SYDVKM. V lost 5 bases to trimming and J lost 2 bases, with 9 bases between them. This CDR3 has 13 residues. The CDR3 sequence is CASSPGGQETQYF. The CDR3 nucleotides are TGTGCCAGCAGTCCCGGGGGACAAGAGACCCAGTACTTC.

The chain has TRBV7-7 and TRBJ2-5; 8 bases are a match to TRBD2. CDR1 SSHAT and CDR2 FNYEAQ come from the germline V gene (reference sequence). CDR3 length equals 16 residues. The V gene end was trimmed by 3 bases and the J gene end by 2 bases; junction bases not matched to a gene: 8. DNA for the CDR3: TGTGCCAGCAGCTTGTCGGGAGGGCGGGGGCAAGAGACCCAGTACTTC. Its translation is CASSLSGGRGQETQYF.

This clone was seen only a few times. The chain couples TRBV2 to TRBJ1-2; unclear D gene. Germline V lookup: CDR1 SNHLY, CDR2 FYNNEI. CDR3 length equals 13 residues. The germline V and J ends were trimmed by 6 bases and 2 bases, with 10 bases remaining between them. The CDR3 region is CASRSFGNYGYTF. The CDR3 nucleotides read TGTGCCAGCAGAAGCTTCGGGAACTATGGCTACACCTTC.

This clone was detected a few times. Additional DNA sequences in this sample encode the identical CDR3. The rearrangement links TRBV7-9 to TRBJ2-7; unclear D gene. The length of the CDR3 is 13 residues. Germline V gene sequence: CDR1 SEHNR, CDR2 FQNEAQ (reference sequence). Trimming removed 1 base from V and 4 bases from J, with 8 bases in between. The CDR3 nucleotides read TGTGCCAGCAGCTTAGTCCCCGCGTACGAGCAGTACTTC. It specifies CASSLVPAYEQYF.

This clone appeared many times. Written as DNA, the CDR3 is TGCAGCGTCGTACTAGCCTACAATGAGCAGTTCTTC. Amino acid sequence: CSVVLAYNEQFF. V usage is TRBV29-1 and J usage is TRBJ2-1; weak D call: TRBD2 (5 bases). Trimming pared 6 bases from V and 2 bases from J, leaving 8 bases between. Germline loops: CDR1 SQVTM, CDR2 ANQGSEA. This CDR3 is 12 amino acids long.

The chain links TRBV19 to TRBJ1-3; D remains unclear. The V and J ends lost 7 bases and 0 bases respectively, with 4 bases between them. CDR3 size: 12 residues. Germline V gene lookup returns CDR1 LNHDA and CDR2 SQIVND (reference sequence). The CDR3 region is CASTNSGNTIYF. The CDR3 bases are TGTGCCAGTACCAACTCTGGAAACACCATATATTTT.

CDR3 amino acids: CASRYRLAGDYEQFF. The CDR3 coding sequence is TGTGCCAGCAGATACCGACTAGCGGGAGACTATGAGCAGTTCTTC. V gene TRBV6-5 combines with J gene TRBJ2-1; 12 positions agree with TRBD2. This CDR3 comprises 15 residues. Per the germline V gene, CDR1 is MNHEY and CDR2 is SVGAGI. The ends lost 6 bases at V and 8 bases at J; junction bases unmatched: 8.

This clone was seen more than once but under ten times. The V gene is TRBV6-6, the J gene TRBJ2-1; 8 nucleotides agree with TRBD2. Germline CDR1 is MNHNY and CDR2 is SVGAGI (reference sequence). CDR3 length: 14 amino acids. With 1 base clipped from V and 10 bases from J, the junction kept 6 bases outside the gene matches. The CDR3 loop reads CASSYWGLDKEQFF. In DNA, the CDR3 is TGTGCCAGCAGTTACTGGGGACTAGATAAGGAGCAGTTCTTC.